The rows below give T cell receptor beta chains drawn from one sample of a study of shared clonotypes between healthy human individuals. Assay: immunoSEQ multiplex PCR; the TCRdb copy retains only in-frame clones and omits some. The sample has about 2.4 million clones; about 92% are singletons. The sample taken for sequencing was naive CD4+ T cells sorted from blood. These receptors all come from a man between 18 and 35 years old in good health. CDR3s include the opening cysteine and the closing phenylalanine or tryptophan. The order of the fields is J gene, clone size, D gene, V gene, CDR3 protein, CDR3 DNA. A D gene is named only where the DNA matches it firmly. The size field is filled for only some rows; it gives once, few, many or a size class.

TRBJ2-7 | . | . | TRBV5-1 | CASSFSGSSYEQYF | TGCGCCAGCAGCTTTAGCGGATCCTCCTACGAGCAGTACTTC
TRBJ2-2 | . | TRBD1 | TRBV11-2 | CASSSFDRVGFTGELFF | TGTGCCAGCAGCTCCTTCGACAGGGTAGGGTTCACCGGGGAGCTGTTTTTT
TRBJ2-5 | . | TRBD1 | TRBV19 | CASSPTGVETQYF | TGTGCCAGTAGCCCAACAGGGGTGGAGACCCAGTACTTC
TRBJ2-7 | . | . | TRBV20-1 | CSASFGYEQYF | TGCAGTGCTAGTTTCGGCTACGAGCAGTACTTC
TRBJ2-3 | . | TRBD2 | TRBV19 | CASSMGLAGIGTDTQYF | TGTGCCAGTAGTATGGGACTAGCGGGCATTGGCACAGATACGCAGTATTTT
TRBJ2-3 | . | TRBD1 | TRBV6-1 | CASSERVRGHGTDTQYF | TGTGCCAGCAGTGAAAGAGTCAGGGGGCATGGCACAGATACGCAGTATTTT
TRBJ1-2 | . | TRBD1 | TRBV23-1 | CASRRGLTNYGYTF | TGCGCCAGCAGAAGGGGGCTAACTAACTATGGCTACACCTTC
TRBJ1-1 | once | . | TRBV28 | CASSLYGRANTEAFF | TGTGCCAGCAGTTTATACGGCAGGGCGAACACTGAAGCTTTCTTT
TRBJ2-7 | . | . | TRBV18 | CASSQAGQTYEQYF | TGTGCCAGCTCACAAGCCGGGCAGACCTACGAGCAGTACTTC
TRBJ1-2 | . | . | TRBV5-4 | CASSLANGGGTPNGYTF | TGTGCCAGCAGCTTGGCCAACGGTGGGGGGACGCCCAATGGCTACACCTTC
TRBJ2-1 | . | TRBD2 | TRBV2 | CASQKAGLVGDEQFF | TGTGCCAGCCAAAAGGCTGGACTAGTGGGAGATGAGCAGTTCTTC
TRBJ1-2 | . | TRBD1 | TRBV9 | CASSSDRGPYGYTF | TGTGCCAGCAGTTCCGACAGGGGCCCTTATGGCTACACCTTC
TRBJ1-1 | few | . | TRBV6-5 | CASSYLLGREAFF | TGTGCCAGCAGTTACTTGTTAGGACGGGAAGCTTTCTTT
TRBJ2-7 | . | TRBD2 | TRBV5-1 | CASSSWTSGGYEQYF | TGCGCCAGCAGCTCCTGGACTAGCGGAGGCTACGAGCAGTACTTC
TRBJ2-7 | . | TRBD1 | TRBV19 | CASSPLDRAYEQYF | TGTGCCAGTAGCCCCCTGGACAGGGCCTACGAGCAGTACTTC
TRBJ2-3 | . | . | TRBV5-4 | CASSQDRNTQYF | TGTGCCAGCAGCCAGGACCGGAATACGCAGTATTTT
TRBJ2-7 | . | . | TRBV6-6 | CASSYGQNEQYF | TGTGCCAGCAGTTACGGGCAGAACGAGCAGTACTTC